The 15 T cell receptor beta chains below come from one sample, sequenced in a study of shared clonotypes between healthy human individuals. Sequencing used immunoSEQ multiplex PCR; TCRdb keeps in-frame clones, though not all of them. The sample records around 2.1 million clones, approximately 95% being singletons. The sample consisted of naive CD4+ T cells sorted from blood. Subset here: CD45RA+ positively selected. The receptors come from a young man in good health.

V and J are TRBV7-2 and TRBJ1-1; D ambiguous. The CDR3 runs 14 residues. Germline CDR1 reads SGHTA; CDR2 reads FQGNSA. Trimming cost V 5 bases and J 4 bases, with 14 bases left between them. The DNA of the CDR3 is TGTGCCAGCAGCCCGCCGGGAGCTTTCACTGAAGCTTTCTTT. It translates to CASSPPGAFTEAFF.

This clone showed up just once. The gene calls are TRBV6-1 and TRBJ2-7; 8 positions agree with TRBD1. Per the germline V gene, CDR1 is MNHNS and CDR2 is SASEGT. This CDR3 region has 14 residues. V trimming: 3 bases; J trimming: 9 bases; junction bases outside the gene matches: 10. For the CDR3, the DNA is TGTGCCAGCAGTGACCCACGGACAGGGAATGGGCAGTACTTC. Translated: CASSDPRTGNGQYF.

The chain carries TRBV6-1 and TRBJ2-5; 7 bases line up with TRBD1. CDR3 length: 14 residues. Germline loops: CDR1 MNHNS, CDR2 SASEGT. V lost 5 bases, J lost 1 base, and 4 bases stayed unmatched. The CDR3 DNA is TGTGCCAGCAGTCCGGGACAGTTCCAAGAGACCCAGTACTTC. It is translated as CASSPGQFQETQYF.

The V and J genes are TRBV10-3 and TRBJ2-7; 7 bases align to TRBD1. The germline gives CDR1 ENHRY, CDR2 SYGVKD. V shed 7 bases and J 3 bases; nucleotides not matched to a gene: 9. The CDR3 runs to 14 residues. CDR3 DNA: TGTGCCATCACCAGCTATCAGGGGGACTACGAGCAGTACTTC. Its protein is CAITSYQGDYEQYF.

The chain employs TRBV6-6 and TRBJ2-1, with D tentatively TRBD2 (5 bases). Trimming cost V 6 bases and J 5 bases, with 20 bases left between them. The CDR3 covers 16 residues. Germline assignment: CDR1 MNHNY and CDR2 SVGAGI (reference sequence). DNA of the CDR3: TGTGCCAGCAGCCCCCGATTTGAGCGGAGAAACAATGAGCAGTTCTTC. It codes for CASSPRFERRNNEQFF.

The V call is TRBV29-1, the J call TRBJ2-1, with TRBD1 as a possible D gene (6 bases). V was pared by 7 bases and J by 7 bases, with 11 bases between. Germline V gene lookup returns CDR1 SQVTM and CDR2 ANQGSEA. CDR3 size: 11 residues. The CDR3 is CSAARGNEQFF. The CDR3 coding sequence is TGCAGCGCCGCCAGGGGTAATGAGCAGTTCTTC.

The J gene is TRBJ2-1, the V gene TRBV4-2; D remains unclear. The length of the CDR3 is 15 residues. Germline V lookup: CDR1 LGHNA, CDR2 YNFKEQ. Trimming cost V 1 base and J 2 bases, with 9 bases left between them. The CDR3 is CASSQVVNTYNEQFF. CDR3 DNA: TGTGCCAGCAGCCAAGTCGTCAACACCTACAATGAGCAGTTCTTC.

The rearrangement links TRBV11-2 to TRBJ2-7; D may be TRBD1 (5 bases). Germline CDR1 is SGHAT and CDR2 is FQNNGV. V was cut by 4 bases and J by 2 bases, with 15 bases left in between. The CDR3 consists of 15 residues. The CDR3 DNA reads as TGTGCCAGCAGCTCACCTCGAGACAGAGCCTACGAGCAGTACTTC. Translated, it gives CASSSPRDRAYEQYF. The full variable domain, completed using reference TRBV11-2 and TRBJ2-7, is EAGVAQSPRYKIIEKRQSVAFWCNPISGHATLYWYQQILGQGPKLLIQFQNNGVVDDSQLPKDRFSAERLKGVDSTLKIQPAKLEDSAVYLCASSSPRDRAYEQYFGPGTRLTVT.

This clone was found once. The J gene is TRBJ2-7, the V gene TRBV6-4; 7 bases match TRBD1. From germline, CDR1 is MRHNA and CDR2 SNTAGT. Unmatched junction bases numbered 7, after V lost 6 bases and J lost 5 bases. This CDR3 contains 13 residues. The CDR3 sequence: CASRFRGGDEQYF. Here the CDR3 DNA reads TGTGCCAGCAGATTCAGAGGGGGCGACGAGCAGTACTTC.

This chain links TRBV13 with TRBJ1-6; D ambiguous. Germline V gene lookup returns CDR1 PRHDT and CDR2 FYEKMQ (reference sequence). The V and J ends lost 4 bases and 0 bases respectively, with 7 bases between them. This CDR3 comprises 15 residues. CDR3 residues: CASSSKSSYNSPLHF. As DNA, the CDR3 is TGTGCCAGCAGCTCCAAAAGCTCCTATAATTCACCCCTCCACTTT.

A word on this clone: At the DNA level, this CDR3 is encoded by other sequences in the same sample as well. This chain connects TRBV5-1 to TRBJ1-4; D is uncertain. V was cut by 0 bases and J by 0 bases, with 3 bases left in between. Germline assignment: CDR1 SGHRS and CDR2 YFSETQ. The CDR3 consists of 14 residues. The CDR3 coding sequence is TGCGCCAGCAGCTTGGGAGCAACTAATGAAAAACTGTTTTTT. Protein sequence: CASSLGATNEKLFF.

The chain recombines TRBV27 with TRBJ1-6, with 10 bases identical to TRBD1. Trimming took 10 bases from V and 0 from J; bases not matched to a gene: 6. This CDR3 comprises 16 residues. CDR1 and CDR2 (germline): MNHEY, SMNVEV (reference sequence). The CDR3: CATGQGISSYNSPLHF. CDR3 DNA sequence: TGTGCCACGGGACAGGGGATAAGCTCCTATAATTCACCCCTCCACTTT.

This chain links TRBV10-1 with TRBJ2-3; the D call may be TRBD1 or TRBD2 (5 bases each). Germline CDR1 reads WNHNN; CDR2 reads SYGVQD (reference sequence). The CDR3 runs to 15 residues. V was pared by 1 base and J by 0 bases, with 8 bases between. The DNA for the CDR3 is TGCGCCAGCAGTGAGTATGGGGGAAGCACAGATACGCAGTATTTT. Its protein is CASSEYGGSTDTQYF.

The chain is built from TRBV10-2 and TRBJ1-6, with no clear D. Between the trimmed V and J ends, which lost 0 bases and 4 bases, there was a span of 7 bases. This CDR3 region has 15 residues. The germline gives CDR1 WSHSY, CDR2 SAAADI. CDR3 residues: CASSESASYNSPLHF. CDR3 sequence (DNA): TGCGCCAGCAGTGAGTCTGCTTCATATAATTCACCCCTCCACTTT.

The table lists this clone with a count of one. The V and J genes are TRBV11-3 and TRBJ2-2, with TRBD1 matching over 9 bases. CDR1 and CDR2 from the germline V gene are SGHNT and YENEEA. The CDR3 spans 17 residues. V was pared by 4 bases and J by 6 bases, with 12 bases of the junction left unmatched. Written as DNA, the CDR3 is TGTGCCAGCAGCTCGGGGTGGGACAGGGAAGCCGCCGGGGAGCTGTTTTTT. Translation: CASSSGWDREAAGELFF.